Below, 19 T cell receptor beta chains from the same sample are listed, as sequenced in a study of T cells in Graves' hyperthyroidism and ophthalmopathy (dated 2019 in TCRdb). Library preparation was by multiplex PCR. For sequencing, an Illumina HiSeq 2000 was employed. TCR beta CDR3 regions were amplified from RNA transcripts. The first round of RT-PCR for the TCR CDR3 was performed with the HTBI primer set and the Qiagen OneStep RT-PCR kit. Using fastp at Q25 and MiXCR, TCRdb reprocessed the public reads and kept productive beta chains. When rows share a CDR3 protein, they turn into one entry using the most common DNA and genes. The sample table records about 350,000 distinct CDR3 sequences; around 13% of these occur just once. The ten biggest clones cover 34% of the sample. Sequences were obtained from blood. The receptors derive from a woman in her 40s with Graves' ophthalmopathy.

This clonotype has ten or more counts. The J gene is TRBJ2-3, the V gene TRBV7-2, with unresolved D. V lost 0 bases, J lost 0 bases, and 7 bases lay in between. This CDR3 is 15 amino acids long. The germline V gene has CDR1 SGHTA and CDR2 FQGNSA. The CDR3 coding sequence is TGTGCCAGCAGCTTAGCGGCGACTAGCACAGATACGCAGTATTTT. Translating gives CASSLAATSTDTQYF. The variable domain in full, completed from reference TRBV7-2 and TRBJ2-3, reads GAGVSQSPSNKVTEKGKDVELRCDPISGHTALYWYRQSLGQGLEFLIYFQGNSAPDKSGLPSDRFSAERTGGSVSTLTIQRTQQEDSAVYLCASSLAATSTDTQYFGPGTRLTVL.

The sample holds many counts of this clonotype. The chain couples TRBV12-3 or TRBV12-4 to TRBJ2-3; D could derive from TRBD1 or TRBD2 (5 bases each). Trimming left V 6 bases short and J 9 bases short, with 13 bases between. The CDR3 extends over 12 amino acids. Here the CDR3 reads CASSSDSGTQYF. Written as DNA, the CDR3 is TGTGCCAGCAGCTCCGACAGCGGCACGCAGTATTTT.

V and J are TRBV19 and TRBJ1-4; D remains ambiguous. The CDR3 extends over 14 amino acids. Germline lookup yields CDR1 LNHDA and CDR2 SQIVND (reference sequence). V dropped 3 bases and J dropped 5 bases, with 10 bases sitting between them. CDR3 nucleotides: TGTGCCAGTAGTATCGCTGCCGGAAATGAAAAACTGTTTTTT. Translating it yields CASSIAAGNEKLFF.

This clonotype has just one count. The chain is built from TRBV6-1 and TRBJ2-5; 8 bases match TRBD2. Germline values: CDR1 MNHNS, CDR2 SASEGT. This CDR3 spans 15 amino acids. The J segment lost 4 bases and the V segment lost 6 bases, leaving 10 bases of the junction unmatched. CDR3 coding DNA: TGTGCCAGCAGGCCGACGGGAGGGCCGGCAGAGACCCAGTACTTC. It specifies CASRPTGGPAETQYF.

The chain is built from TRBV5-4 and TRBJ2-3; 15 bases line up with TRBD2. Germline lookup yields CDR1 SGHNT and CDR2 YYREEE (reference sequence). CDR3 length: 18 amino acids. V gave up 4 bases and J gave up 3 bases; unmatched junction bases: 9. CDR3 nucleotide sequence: TGTGCCAGCAGCAAGGGACTAGCGGGAGGTTCGGGTACAGATACGCAGTATTTT. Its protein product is CASSKGLAGGSGTDTQYF.

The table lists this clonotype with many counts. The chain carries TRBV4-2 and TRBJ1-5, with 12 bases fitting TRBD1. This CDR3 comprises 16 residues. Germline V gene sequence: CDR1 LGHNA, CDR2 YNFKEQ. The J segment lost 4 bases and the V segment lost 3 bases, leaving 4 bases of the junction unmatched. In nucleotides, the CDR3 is TGTGCCAGCAGCCAGGGACAGGGGGCCGGAAATCAGCCCCAGCATTTT. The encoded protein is CASSQGQGAGNQPQHF.

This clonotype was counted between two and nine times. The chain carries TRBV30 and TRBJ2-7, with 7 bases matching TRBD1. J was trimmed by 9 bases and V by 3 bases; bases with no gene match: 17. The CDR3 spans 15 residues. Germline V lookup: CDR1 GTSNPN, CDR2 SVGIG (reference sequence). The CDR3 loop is CAWRRTGPRTSGQYF. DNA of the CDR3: TGTGCCTGGAGGCGGACAGGCCCAAGGACGAGCGGGCAGTACTTC.

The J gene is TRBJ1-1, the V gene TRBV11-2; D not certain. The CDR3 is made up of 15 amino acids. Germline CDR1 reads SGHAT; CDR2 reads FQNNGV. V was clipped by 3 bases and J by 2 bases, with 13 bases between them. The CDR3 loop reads CASSLETRQNTEAFF. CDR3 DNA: TGTGCCAGCAGCTTGGAGACCCGGCAAAACACTGAAGCTTTCTTT.

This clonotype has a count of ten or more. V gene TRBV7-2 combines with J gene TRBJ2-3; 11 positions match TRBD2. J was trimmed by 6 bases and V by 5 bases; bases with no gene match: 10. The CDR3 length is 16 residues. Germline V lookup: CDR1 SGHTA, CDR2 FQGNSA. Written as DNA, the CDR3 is TGTGCCAGCAGCCCACAAAATATAGCGGGAGGGGATACGCAGTATTTT. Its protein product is CASSPQNIAGGDTQYF.

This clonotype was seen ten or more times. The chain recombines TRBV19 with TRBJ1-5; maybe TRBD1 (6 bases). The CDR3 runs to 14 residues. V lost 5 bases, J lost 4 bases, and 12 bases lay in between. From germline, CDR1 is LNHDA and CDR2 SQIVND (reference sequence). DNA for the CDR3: TGTGCCAGTAGTCGCGGGACATCGAATCAGCCCCAGCATTTT. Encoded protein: CASSRGTSNQPQHF.

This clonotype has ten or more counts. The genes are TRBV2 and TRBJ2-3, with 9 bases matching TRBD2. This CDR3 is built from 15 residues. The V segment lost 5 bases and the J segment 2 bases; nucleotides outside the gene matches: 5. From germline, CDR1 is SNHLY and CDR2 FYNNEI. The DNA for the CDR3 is TGTGCCAGCAGTCTTAGCGGGAGATACACAGATACGCAGTATTTT. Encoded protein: CASSLSGRYTDTQYF. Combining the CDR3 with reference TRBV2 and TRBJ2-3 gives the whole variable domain EPEVTQTPSHQVTQMGQEVILRCVPISNHLYFYWYRQILGQKVEFLVSFYNNEISEKSEIFDDQFSVERPDGSNFTLKIRSTKLEDSAMYFCASSLSGRYTDTQYFGPGTRLTVL.

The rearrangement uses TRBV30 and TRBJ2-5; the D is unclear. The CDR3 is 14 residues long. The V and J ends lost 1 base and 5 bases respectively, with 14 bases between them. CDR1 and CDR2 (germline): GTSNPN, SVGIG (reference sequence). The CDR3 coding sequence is TGTGCCTGGAGTGCACTTATCCCGCCGGAGACCCAGTACTTC. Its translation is CAWSALIPPETQYF.

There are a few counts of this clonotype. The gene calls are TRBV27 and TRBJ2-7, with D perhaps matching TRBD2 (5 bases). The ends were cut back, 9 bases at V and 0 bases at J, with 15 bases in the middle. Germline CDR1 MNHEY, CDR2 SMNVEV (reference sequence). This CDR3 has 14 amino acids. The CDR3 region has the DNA TGTGCCAGTCGACTTAGAGGGAACTCCTACGAGCAGTACTTC. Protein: CASRLRGNSYEQYF.

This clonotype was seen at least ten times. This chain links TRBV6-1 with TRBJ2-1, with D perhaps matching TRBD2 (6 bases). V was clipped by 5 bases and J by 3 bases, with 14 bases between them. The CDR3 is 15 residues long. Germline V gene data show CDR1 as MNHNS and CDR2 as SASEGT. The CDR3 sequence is CASSQTSSLYNEQFF. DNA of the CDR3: TGTGCCAGCAGTCAAACTAGCTCACTCTACAATGAGCAGTTCTTC.

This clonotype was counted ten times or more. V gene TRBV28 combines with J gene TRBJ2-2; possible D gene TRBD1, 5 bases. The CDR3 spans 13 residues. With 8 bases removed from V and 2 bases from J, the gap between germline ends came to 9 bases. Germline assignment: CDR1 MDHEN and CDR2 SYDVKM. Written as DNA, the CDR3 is TGTGCCAGCCCGGACACTAACACCGGGGAGCTGTTTTTT. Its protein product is CASPDTNTGELFF.

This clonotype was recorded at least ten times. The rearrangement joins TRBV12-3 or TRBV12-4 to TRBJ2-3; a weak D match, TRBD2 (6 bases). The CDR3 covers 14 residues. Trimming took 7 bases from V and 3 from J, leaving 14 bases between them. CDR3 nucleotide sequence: TGTGCCAGCACCCACGGGGGTCAGACAGATACGCAGTATTTT. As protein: CASTHGGQTDTQYF.

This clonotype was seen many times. The CDR3 sequence is CASSPQGLYTF. DNA of the CDR3: TGTGCCAGCAGTCCACAGGGCCTCTACACCTTC. The gene calls are TRBV2 and TRBJ1-2, with D perhaps matching TRBD1 (6 bases). Germline V gene data show CDR1 as SNHLY and CDR2 as FYNNEI. This CDR3 has 11 residues. Trimming left V 5 bases short and J 10 bases short, with 11 bases between.

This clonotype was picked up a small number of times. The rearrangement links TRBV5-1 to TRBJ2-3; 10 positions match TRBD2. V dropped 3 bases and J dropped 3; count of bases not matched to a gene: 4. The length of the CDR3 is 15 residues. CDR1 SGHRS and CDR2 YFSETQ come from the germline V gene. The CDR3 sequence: CASSYSGGETDTQYF. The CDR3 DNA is TGCGCCAGCAGCTACAGCGGGGGGGAAACAGATACGCAGTATTTT.

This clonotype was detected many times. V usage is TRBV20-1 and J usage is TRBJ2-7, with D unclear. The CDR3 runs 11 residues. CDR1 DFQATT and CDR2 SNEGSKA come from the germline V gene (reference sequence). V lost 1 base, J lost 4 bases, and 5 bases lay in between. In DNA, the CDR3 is TGCAGTGCTAGAGTAGGGTACGAGCAGTACTTC. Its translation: CSARVGYEQYF.